A single sample gave rise to the 10 T cell receptor beta chains below, sequenced in a study of T-cell memory formation after mild COVID-19. TCRdb re-analysed the 5' RACE reads in MiXCR, keeping a single row per CDR3 protein. Here the sample spans about 430,000 distinct CDR3 sequences, roughly 17% being singletons. The specimen sequenced was PBMCs or a T cell subset sorted from them (not recorded which). The receptors were sampled from a man younger than 35 who had mild COVID-19 (a few samples of this study predate the infection). Cell type and time point are not known.

This rearrangement joins TRBV4-1 to TRBJ2-2, with 7 nucleotides matching TRBD2. The CDR3 sequence is 16 residues long. With V trimmed by 4 bases and J by 7 bases, 12 bases remained unmatched. Germline V gene sequence: CDR1 MGHRA, CDR2 YSYEKL. The CDR3 nucleotides are TGCGCCAGCAGCCTAGGGCCGAGCGGGGTTAGCGGGGAGCTGTTTTTT. Translating gives CASSLGPSGVSGELFF.

This clonotype was observed a few times. The chain couples TRBV7-9 to TRBJ2-5, with D perhaps matching TRBD1 or TRBD2 (5 bases each). The length of the CDR3 is 15 residues. CDR1 and CDR2 from the germline V gene are SEHNR and FQNEAQ (reference sequence). With 1 base removed from V and 5 bases from J, the gap between germline ends came to 14 bases. The CDR3 region has the DNA TGTGCCAGCAGCTTAGGTGGCAGGGAGTGGGAGACCCAGTACTTC. Residues: CASSLGGREWETQYF.

This clonotype has only a few counts. The J gene is TRBJ2-1, the V gene TRBV4-1, with D perhaps matching TRBD1 or TRBD2 (6 bases each). Germline lookup yields CDR1 MGHRA and CDR2 YSYEKL. Deletions cut 4 bases from V and 8 bases from J, with 18 bases between. The CDR3 loop spans 15 amino acids. The CDR3 region has the DNA TGCGCCAGCAGCCTTAGGAGGGGGGCGGGCGATGAGCAGTTCTTC. This codes for CASSLRRGAGDEQFF.

The chain joins TRBV7-2 to TRBJ2-3; 7 nucleotides agree with TRBD2. Germline CDR1 SGHTA, CDR2 FQGNSA. Trimming took 8 bases from V and 4 from J; bases not matched to a gene: 6. This CDR3 has 13 residues. The CDR3 nucleotides read TGTGCCAGCGAAGCGGGGACCTCAGATACGCAGTATTTT. Its protein is CASEAGTSDTQYF.

This clonotype was seen many times. The chain combines TRBV11-2 with TRBJ2-3; D call uncertain. V dropped 3 bases and J dropped 0 bases, with 7 bases sitting between them. The CDR3 is 14 amino acids. Germline V gene lookup returns CDR1 SGHAT and CDR2 FQNNGV. The CDR3, as DNA: TGTGCCAGCAGCTTCGATCGTAGCACAGATACGCAGTATTTT. Its translation: CASSFDRSTDTQYF.

The genes are TRBV10-3 and TRBJ2-6; D remains ambiguous. The V gene's germline CDR1 is ENHRY and CDR2 SYGVKD. The CDR3 is 15 amino acids. The ends were cut back, 0 bases at V and 4 bases at J, with 7 bases in the middle. This chain's CDR3 is CAISESAWGANVLTF. CDR3 in DNA: TGTGCCATCAGTGAGTCGGCATGGGGGGCCAACGTCCTGACTTTC.

The table lists this clonotype with a few counts. The chain employs TRBV7-2 and TRBJ1-1; TRBD1 is a possible D gene (6 bases). The CDR3 sequence is 15 residues long. Germline assignment: CDR1 SGHTA and CDR2 FQGNSA. Trimming cost V 6 bases and J 4 bases, with 18 bases left between them. CDR3 DNA sequence: TGTGCCAGCAGACCTCAAACAGGGAATCCCACTGAAGCTTTCTTT. Residues: CASRPQTGNPTEAFF.

The chain carries TRBV12-3 or TRBV12-4 and TRBJ2-2; tentative D call: TRBD1 (6 bases). CDR3 length equals 15 residues. Trimming removed 6 bases at V and 5 bases at J, with 16 bases between. The CDR3 coding sequence is TGTGCCAGCAGCCTGTGGACAGAACCAACCGGGGAGCTGTTTTTT. Protein sequence: CASSLWTEPTGELFF.

This clonotype has more than one count but fewer than ten. This chain uses TRBV21-1 with TRBJ1-5; whether TRBD1, the table's D call, matches the DNA was not checked. TRBV21-1 corresponds to a pseudogene. The CDR3 runs to 14 residues. The DNA of the CDR3 is TGTGCCTGTAAGTGGACAGTCGGGTGTCAGCCCCAGCATTTT. The encoded protein is CACKWTVGCQPQHF.

This clonotype was seen a few times. The J gene is TRBJ2-7, the V gene TRBV29-1, with TRBD1 as a possible D gene (6 bases). The V gene lost 0 bases and the J gene lost 2 bases, with 17 bases spanning the gap. The germline V gene encodes CDR1 SQVTM and CDR2 ANQGSEA. This CDR3 is 16 amino acids long. The CDR3 coding sequence is TGCAGCGTTGAAGATCGGGAAACAGGGTCCCCCTACGAGCAGTACTTC. Its protein is CSVEDRETGSPYEQYF.